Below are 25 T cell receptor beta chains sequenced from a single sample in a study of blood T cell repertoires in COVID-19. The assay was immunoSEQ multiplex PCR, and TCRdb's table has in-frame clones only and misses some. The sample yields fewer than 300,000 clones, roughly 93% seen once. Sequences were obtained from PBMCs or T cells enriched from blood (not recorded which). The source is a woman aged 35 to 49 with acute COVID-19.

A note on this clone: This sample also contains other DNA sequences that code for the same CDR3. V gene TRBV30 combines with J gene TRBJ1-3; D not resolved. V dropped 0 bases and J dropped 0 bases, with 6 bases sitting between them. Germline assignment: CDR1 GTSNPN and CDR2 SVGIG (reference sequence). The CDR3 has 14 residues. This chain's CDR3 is CAWSVSGSGNTIYF. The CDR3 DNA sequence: TGTGCCTGGAGTGTTTCAGGCTCTGGAAACACCATATATTTT. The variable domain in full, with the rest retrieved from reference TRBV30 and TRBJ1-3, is SQTIHQWPATLVQPVGSPLSLECTVEGTSNPNLYWYRQAAGRGLQLLFYSVGIGQISSEVPQNLSASRPQDRQFILSSKKLLLSDSGFYLCAWSVSGSGNTIYFGEGSWLTVV.

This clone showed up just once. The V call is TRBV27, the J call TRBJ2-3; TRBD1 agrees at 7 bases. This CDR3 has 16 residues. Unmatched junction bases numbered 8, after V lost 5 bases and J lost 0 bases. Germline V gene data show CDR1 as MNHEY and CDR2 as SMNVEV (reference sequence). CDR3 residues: CASSPWGQLSTDTQYF. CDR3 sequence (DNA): TGTGCCAGCAGTCCGTGGGGACAGCTTAGCACAGATACGCAGTATTTT.

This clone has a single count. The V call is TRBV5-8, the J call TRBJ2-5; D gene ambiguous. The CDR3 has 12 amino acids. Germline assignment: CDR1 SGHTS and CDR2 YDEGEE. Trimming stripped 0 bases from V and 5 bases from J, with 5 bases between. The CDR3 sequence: CASSLAFETQYF. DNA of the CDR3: TGTGCCAGCAGCTTGGCCTTTGAGACCCAGTACTTC.

CDR3: CASSVTDADTQYF. The CDR3, as DNA: TGTGCCAGCAGCGTGACAGACGCGGATACGCAGTATTTT. The J gene is TRBJ2-3, the V gene TRBV6-5; a weak D match, TRBD1 (5 bases). V lost 6 bases, J lost 6 bases, and 13 bases lay in between. CDR1 and CDR2 (germline): MNHEY, SVGAGI. The CDR3 sequence is 13 residues long.

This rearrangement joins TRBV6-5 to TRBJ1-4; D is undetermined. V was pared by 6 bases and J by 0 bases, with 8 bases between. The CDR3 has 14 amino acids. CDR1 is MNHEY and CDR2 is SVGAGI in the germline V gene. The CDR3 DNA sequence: TGTGCCAGCAGCCGCAGTGCAACTAATGAAAAACTGTTTTTT. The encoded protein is CASSRSATNEKLFF.

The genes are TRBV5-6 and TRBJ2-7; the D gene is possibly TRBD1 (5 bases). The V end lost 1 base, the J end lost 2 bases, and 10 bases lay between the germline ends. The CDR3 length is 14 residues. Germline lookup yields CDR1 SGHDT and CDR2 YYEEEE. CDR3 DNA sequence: TGTGCCAGCAGCTTGTGGTCGACAGCCTACGAGCAGTACTTC. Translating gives CASSLWSTAYEQYF.

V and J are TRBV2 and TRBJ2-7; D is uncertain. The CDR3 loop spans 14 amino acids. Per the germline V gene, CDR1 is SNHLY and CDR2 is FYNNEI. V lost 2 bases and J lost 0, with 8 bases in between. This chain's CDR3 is CASSEMAYSYEQYF. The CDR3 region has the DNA TGTGCCAGCAGTGAAATGGCTTACTCCTACGAGCAGTACTTC.

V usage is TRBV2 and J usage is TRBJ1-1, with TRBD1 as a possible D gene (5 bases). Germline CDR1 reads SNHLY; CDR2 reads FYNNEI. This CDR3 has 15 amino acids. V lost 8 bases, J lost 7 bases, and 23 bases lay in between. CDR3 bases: TGTGCCAGCGTTCTTGGGGGGTCGGGGAAGGGTGAAGCTTTCTTT. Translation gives CASVLGGSGKGEAFF.

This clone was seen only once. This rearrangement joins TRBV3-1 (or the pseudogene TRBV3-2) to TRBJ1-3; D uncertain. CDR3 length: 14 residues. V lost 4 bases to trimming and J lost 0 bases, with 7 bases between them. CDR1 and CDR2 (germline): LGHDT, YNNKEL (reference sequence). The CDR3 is CASSPGASGNTIYF. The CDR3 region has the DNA TGTGCCAGCAGCCCGGGAGCCTCTGGAAACACCATATATTTT.

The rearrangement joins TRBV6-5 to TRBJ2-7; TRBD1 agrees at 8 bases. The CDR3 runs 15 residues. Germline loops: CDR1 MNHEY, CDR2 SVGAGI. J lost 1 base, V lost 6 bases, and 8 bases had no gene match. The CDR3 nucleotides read TGTGCCAGCAGAAGGACCAGGGGGCCTTCCTACGAGCAGTACTTC. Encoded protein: CASRRTRGPSYEQYF.

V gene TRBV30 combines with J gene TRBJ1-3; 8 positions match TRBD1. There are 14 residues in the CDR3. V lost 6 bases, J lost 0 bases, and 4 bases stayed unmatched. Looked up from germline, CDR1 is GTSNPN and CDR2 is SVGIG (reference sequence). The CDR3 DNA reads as TGTGCCTGTGGACAGGGCTTCTCTGGAAACACCATATATTTT. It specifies CACGQGFSGNTIYF.

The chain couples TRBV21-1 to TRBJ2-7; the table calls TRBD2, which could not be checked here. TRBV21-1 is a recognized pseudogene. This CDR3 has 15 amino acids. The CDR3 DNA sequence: TGTGCCAGCAGCAGCCCGGGAGGGGGCTCCTACGAGCAGTACTTC. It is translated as CASSSPGGGSYEQYF.

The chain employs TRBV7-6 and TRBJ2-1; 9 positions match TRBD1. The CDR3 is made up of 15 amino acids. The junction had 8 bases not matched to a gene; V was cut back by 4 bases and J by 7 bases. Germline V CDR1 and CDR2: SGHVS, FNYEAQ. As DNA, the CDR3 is TGTGCCAGCAGCTCTAGGGGGGACAGGGTAAATGAGCAGTTCTTC. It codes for CASSSRGDRVNEQFF. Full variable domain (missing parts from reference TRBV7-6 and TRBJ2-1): GAGVSQSPRYKVTKRGQDVALRCDPISGHVSLYWYRQALGQGPEFLTYFNYEAQQDKSGLPNDRFSAERPEGSISTLTIQRTEQRDSAMYRCASSSRGDRVNEQFFGPGTRLTVL.

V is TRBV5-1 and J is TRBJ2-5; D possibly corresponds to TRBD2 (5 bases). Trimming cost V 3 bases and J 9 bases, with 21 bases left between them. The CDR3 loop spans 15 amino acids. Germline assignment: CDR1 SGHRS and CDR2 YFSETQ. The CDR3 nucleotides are TGCGCCAGCAGCTCCGACGGGCCACCGGTTAGCGCCCAGTACTTC. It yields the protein CASSSDGPPVSAQYF. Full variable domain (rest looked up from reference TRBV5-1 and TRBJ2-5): KAGVTQTPRYLIKTRGQQVTLSCSPISGHRSVSWYQQTPGQGLQFLFEYFSETQRNKGNFPGRFSGRQFSNSRSEMNVSTLELGDSALYLCASSSDGPPVSAQYFGPGTRLLVL.

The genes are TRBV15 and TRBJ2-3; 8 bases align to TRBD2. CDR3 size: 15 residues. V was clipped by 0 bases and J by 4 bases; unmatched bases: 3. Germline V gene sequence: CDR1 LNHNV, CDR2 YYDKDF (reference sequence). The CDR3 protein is CATSRDFGGADTQYF. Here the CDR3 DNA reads TGTGCCACCAGCAGAGATTTCGGGGGGGCAGATACGCAGTATTTT.

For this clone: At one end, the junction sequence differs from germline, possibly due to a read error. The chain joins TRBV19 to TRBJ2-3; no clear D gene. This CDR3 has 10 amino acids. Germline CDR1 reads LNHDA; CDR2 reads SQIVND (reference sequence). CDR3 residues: CASSSGPMNF. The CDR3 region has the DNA TGTGCCAGTAGTTCCGGTCCGATGAATTTT.

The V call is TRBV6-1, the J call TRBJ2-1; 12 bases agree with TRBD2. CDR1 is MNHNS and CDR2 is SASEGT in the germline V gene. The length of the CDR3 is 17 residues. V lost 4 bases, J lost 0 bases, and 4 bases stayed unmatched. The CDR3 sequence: CASSAKTSGSSYNEQFF. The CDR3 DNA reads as TGTGCCAGCAGTGCAAAGACTAGCGGGAGCTCCTACAATGAGCAGTTCTTC.

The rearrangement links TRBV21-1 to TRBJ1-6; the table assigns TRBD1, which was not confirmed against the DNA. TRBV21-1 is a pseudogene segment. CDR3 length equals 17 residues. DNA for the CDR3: TGTGCCAGCACCAAAAAACCGGGACAGCCACATAATTCACCCCTCCACTTT. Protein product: CASTKKPGQPHNSPLHF.

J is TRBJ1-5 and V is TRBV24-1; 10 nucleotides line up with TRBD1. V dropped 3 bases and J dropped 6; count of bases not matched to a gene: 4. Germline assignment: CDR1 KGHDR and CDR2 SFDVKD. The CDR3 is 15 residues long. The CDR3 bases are TGTGCCACCAGTGATCCGGGACAGGGGAGTCAGCCCCAGCATTTT. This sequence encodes CATSDPGQGSQPQHF.

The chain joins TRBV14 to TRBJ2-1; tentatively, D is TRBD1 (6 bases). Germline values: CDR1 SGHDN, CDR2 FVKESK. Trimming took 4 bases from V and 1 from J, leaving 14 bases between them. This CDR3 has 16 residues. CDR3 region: CASSPRGRGSYNEQFF. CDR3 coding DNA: TGTGCCAGCAGCCCCAGGGGCCGCGGATCCTACAATGAGCAGTTCTTC.

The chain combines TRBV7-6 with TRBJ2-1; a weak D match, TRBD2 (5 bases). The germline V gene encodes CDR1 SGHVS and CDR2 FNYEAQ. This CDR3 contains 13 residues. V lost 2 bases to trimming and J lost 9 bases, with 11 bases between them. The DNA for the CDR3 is TGTGCCAGCAGCTTAAGGCTAGCAGCTGAGCAGTTCTTC. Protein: CASSLRLAAEQFF.

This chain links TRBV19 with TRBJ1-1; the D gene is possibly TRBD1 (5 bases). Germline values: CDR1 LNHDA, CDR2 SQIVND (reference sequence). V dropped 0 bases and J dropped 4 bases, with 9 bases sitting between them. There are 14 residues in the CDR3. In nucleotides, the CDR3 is TGTGCCAGTAGTATAGACACGGGGGGCACTGAAGCTTTCTTT. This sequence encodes CASSIDTGGTEAFF. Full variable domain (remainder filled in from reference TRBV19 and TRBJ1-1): DGGITQSPKYLFRKEGQNVTLSCEQNLNHDAMYWYRQDPGQGLRLIYYSQIVNDFQKGDIAEGYSVSREKKESFPLTVTSAQKNPTAFYLCASSIDTGGTEAFFGQGTRLTVV.

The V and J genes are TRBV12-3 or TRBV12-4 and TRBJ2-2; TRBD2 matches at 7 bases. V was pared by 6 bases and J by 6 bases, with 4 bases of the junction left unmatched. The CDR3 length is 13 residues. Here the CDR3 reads CASRKSGAGELFF. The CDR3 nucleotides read TGTGCCAGCAGGAAAAGCGGGGCCGGGGAGCTGTTTTTT.

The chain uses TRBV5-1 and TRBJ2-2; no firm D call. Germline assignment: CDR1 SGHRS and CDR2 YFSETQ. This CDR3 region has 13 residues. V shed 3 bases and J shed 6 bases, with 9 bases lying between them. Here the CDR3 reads CASSSPLAGELFF. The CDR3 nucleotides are TGCGCCAGCAGCTCTCCACTGGCCGGGGAGCTGTTTTTT.

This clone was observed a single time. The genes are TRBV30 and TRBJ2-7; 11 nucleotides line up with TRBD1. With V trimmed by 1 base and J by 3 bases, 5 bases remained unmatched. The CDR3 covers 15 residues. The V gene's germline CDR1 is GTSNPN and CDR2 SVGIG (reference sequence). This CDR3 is CAWSGPGQGGYEQYF. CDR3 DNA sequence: TGTGCCTGGAGTGGGCCGGGACAGGGGGGCTACGAGCAGTACTTC.